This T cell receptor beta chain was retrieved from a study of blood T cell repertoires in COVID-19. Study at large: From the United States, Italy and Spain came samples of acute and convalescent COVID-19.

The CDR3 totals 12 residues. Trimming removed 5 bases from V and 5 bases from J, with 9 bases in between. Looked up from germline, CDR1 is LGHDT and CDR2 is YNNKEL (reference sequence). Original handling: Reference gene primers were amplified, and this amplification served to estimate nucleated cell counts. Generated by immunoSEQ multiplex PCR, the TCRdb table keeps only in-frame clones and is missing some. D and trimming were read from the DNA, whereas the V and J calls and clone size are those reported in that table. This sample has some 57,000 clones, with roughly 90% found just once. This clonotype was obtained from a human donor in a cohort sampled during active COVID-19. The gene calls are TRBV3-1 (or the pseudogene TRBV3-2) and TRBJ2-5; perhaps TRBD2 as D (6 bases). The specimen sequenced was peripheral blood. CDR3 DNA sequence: TGTGCCAGCAGCACCGGAGGGGAGACCCAGTACTTC. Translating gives CASSTGGETQYF.